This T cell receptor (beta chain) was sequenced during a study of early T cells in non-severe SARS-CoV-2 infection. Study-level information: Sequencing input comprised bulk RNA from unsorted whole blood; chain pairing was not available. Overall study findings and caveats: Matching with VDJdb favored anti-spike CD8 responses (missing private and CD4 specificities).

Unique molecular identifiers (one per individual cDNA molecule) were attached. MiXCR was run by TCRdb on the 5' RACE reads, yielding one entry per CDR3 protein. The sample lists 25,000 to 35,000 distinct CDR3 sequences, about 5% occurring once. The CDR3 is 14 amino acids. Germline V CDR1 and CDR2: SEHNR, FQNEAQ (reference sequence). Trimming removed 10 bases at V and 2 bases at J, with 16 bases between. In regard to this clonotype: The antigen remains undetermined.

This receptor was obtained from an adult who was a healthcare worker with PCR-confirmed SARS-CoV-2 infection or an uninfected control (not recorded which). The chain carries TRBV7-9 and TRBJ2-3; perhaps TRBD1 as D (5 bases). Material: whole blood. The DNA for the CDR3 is TGTGCCACCAACCCGACAGAGAACACAGATACGCAGTATTTT. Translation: CATNPTENTDTQYF.